Following are 29 T cell receptor beta chains from one sample sequenced in a study of cytomegalovirus exposure and HLA in healthy donors. Both 60 Vbeta primers and 13 Jbeta primers went into the PCR. Some clones are missing from TCRdb's copy, which holds only in-frame ones; the method was immunoSEQ multiplex PCR. Of some 210,000 clones in the sample, under 85% are singletons; the top ten hold 10% to 13%. Sequencing used PBMCs. The receptors here all came from a woman in her forties or fifties in good health and CMV-seropositive.

V gene TRBV5-5 combines with J gene TRBJ1-1; 12 bases align to TRBD1. Losses at the gene ends were 4 bases for V and 4 bases for J; bases not matched to a gene: 14. This CDR3 has 18 amino acids. CDR1 and CDR2 from the germline V gene are SGHKS and YYEKEE (reference sequence). This CDR3 reads CASSTPGQGARGGTEAFF. The CDR3 DNA follows: TGTGCCAGCAGCACCCCGGGACAGGGGGCGCGAGGTGGCACTGAAGCTTTCTTT.

Concerning this clone itself: One end of the junction varies from germline; a read error may be responsible. This rearrangement joins TRBV5-5 to TRBJ1-2, with 7 bases aligning to TRBD1. The CDR3 is made up of 13 amino acids. Germline V gene sequence: CDR1 SGHKS, CDR2 YYEKEE (reference sequence). The CDR3 region is CASSPGDSRLFSF. DNA for the CDR3: TGTGCCAGCAGCCCGGGGGACAGTAGGCTTTTTTCCTTC.

The CDR3 DNA sequence: TGTGCCAGCAGCCCATATTTTGACAGGGCCACTGAAGCTTTCTTT. Protein product: CASSPYFDRATEAFF. J is TRBJ1-1 and V is TRBV5-4, with 7 bases fitting TRBD1. CDR1 is SGHNT, CDR2 YYREEE, per germline (reference sequence). CDR3 length equals 15 residues. The J segment lost 4 bases and the V segment lost 4 bases, leaving 10 bases of the junction unmatched.

The gene calls are TRBV30 and TRBJ1-1; a possible D gene is TRBD1 (6 bases). In germline, CDR1 is GTSNPN, CDR2 SVGIG (reference sequence). V was trimmed by 2 bases and J by 3 bases, leaving 10 bases between them. This CDR3 comprises 13 residues. The DNA of the CDR3 is TGTGCCTGGAGTTCTGACAGGTACACTGAAGCTTTCTTT. Its translation: CAWSSDRYTEAFF. Filled out from reference TRBV30 and TRBJ1-1, the complete variable domain reads SQTIHQWPATLVQPVGSPLSLECTVEGTSNPNLYWYRQAAGRGLQLLFYSVGIGQISSEVPQNLSASRPQDRQFILSSKKLLLSDSGFYLCAWSSDRYTEAFFGQGTRLTVV.

The rearrangement links TRBV19 to TRBJ2-1; 8 nucleotides line up with TRBD1. Germline V lookup: CDR1 LNHDA, CDR2 SQIVND (reference sequence). The CDR3 extends over 16 amino acids. V lost 5 bases to trimming and J lost 2 bases; unmatched junction nucleotides: 8. CDR3 region: CASSLDRDRPYNEQFF. The CDR3 coding sequence is TGTGCCAGTAGTCTTGACCGGGACAGGCCCTACAATGAGCAGTTCTTC.

V usage is TRBV21-1 and J usage is TRBJ2-3; the table names TRBD1, a call not compared with the DNA. TRBV21-1 is recorded as a pseudogene. The CDR3 loop spans 19 amino acids. The CDR3 is CASIVRQARRITSTDTQYF. As DNA, the CDR3 is TGTGCCAGCATCGTCCGACAGGCCCGGCGAATCACAAGCACAGATACGCAGTATTTT.

The chain recombines TRBV2 with TRBJ1-6; no reliable D call. V was cut by 8 bases and J by 7 bases, with 15 bases left in between. The germline gives CDR1 SNHLY, CDR2 FYNNEI. This CDR3 has 14 residues. The CDR3, as DNA: TGTGCCAGCCTACTTTCGTCCCACAATTCACCCCTCCACTTT. Protein: CASLLSSHNSPLHF.

J is TRBJ1-1 and V is TRBV4-1, with 7 nucleotides matching TRBD1. Germline CDR1 MGHRA, CDR2 YSYEKL. Unmatched junction bases numbered 12, after V lost 5 bases and J lost 3 bases. This CDR3 has 16 residues. The CDR3 reads CASSKGAGTEYTEAFF. In DNA form, the CDR3 reads TGCGCCAGCAGCAAGGGAGCCGGGACAGAGTACACTGAAGCTTTCTTT.

The chain is built from TRBV5-6 and TRBJ2-7; possibly TRBD1 for D (6 bases). The CDR3 runs to 16 residues. The V end lost 4 bases, the J end lost 0 bases, and 17 bases lay between the germline ends. Germline V gene sequence: CDR1 SGHDT, CDR2 YYEEEE. In DNA form, the CDR3 reads TGTGCCAGCAGCGTTACTCAGGGGCACAGCTCCTACGAGCAGTACTTC. Protein sequence: CASSVTQGHSSYEQYF.

The chain links TRBV13 to TRBJ2-7; 9 bases map to TRBD2. This CDR3 is built from 18 residues. J gave up 6 bases and V 5 bases, and 20 bases lay outside the gene matches. The germline V gene has CDR1 PRHDT and CDR2 FYEKMQ (reference sequence). The CDR3 protein is CASSPRGSGGISGAEQYF. The CDR3 DNA sequence: TGTGCCAGCAGCCCCCGGGGTAGCGGGGGAATAAGCGGAGCCGAGCAGTACTTC.

The genes are TRBV6-6 and TRBJ1-5, with TRBD1 identical over 7 bases. Germline CDR1 MNHNY, CDR2 SVGAGI (reference sequence). Trimming took 5 bases from V and 4 from J; bases not matched to a gene: 5. The CDR3 has 14 residues. CDR3 nucleotide sequence: TGTGCCAGCAGTCGGGACAGTATAAATCAGCCCCAGCATTTT. It yields the protein CASSRDSINQPQHF.

This rearrangement joins TRBV18 to TRBJ1-2; the match to TRBD1 covers 8 bases. The CDR3 extends over 14 amino acids. Germline lookup yields CDR1 KGHSH and CDR2 LQKENI. The V segment lost 5 bases and the J segment 4 bases; nucleotides outside the gene matches: 6. The CDR3 reads CASSTGQGPYGYTF. In DNA form, the CDR3 reads TGTGCCAGCTCAACCGGACAGGGACCCTATGGCTACACCTTC. Supplemented by reference TRBV18 and TRBJ1-2, the full variable domain reads NAGVMQNPRHLVRRRGQEARLRCSPMKGHSHVYWYRQLPEEGLKFMVYLQKENIIDESGMPKERFSAEFPKEGPSILRIQQVVRGDSAAYFCASSTGQGPYGYTFGSGTRLTVV.

V gene TRBV6-1 combines with J gene TRBJ1-1; D gene ambiguous. Germline V gives CDR1 MNHNS, CDR2 SASEGT. Deletions cut 6 bases from V and 4 bases from J, with 12 bases between. This CDR3 has 13 residues. CDR3 DNA sequence: TGTGCCAGCAGGTCTGGGCATGGCACTGAAGCTTTCTTT. This gives the protein CASRSGHGTEAFF.

The chain has TRBV16 and TRBJ1-2, with D possibly being TRBD1 (6 bases). V shed 3 bases and J shed 4 bases, with 21 bases lying between them. The CDR3 length is 17 residues. Germline values: CDR1 KGHSY, CDR2 FQNENV. CDR3 amino acids: CASSHPLQSQGSYGYTF. The CDR3, as DNA: TGTGCCAGCAGCCATCCGTTACAGTCCCAGGGGAGCTATGGCTACACCTTC.

There are a few counts of this clone. This chain connects TRBV5-4 to TRBJ1-2; 9 nucleotides line up with TRBD1. From germline, CDR1 is SGHNT and CDR2 YYREEE (reference sequence). CDR3 length: 15 amino acids. Trimming at V came to 4 bases and at J to 4 bases, leaving 8 bases not matched to a gene. The CDR3 loop reads CASSPSGTGIYGYTF. CDR3 coding DNA: TGTGCCAGCAGCCCCTCCGGGACAGGGATCTATGGCTACACCTTC.

In this sample, this clone turned up a few times. This chain connects TRBV30 to TRBJ1-2; D is unresolved. CDR1 GTSNPN and CDR2 SVGIG come from the germline V gene (reference sequence). The CDR3 spans 17 residues. Trimming cost V 1 base and J 5 bases, with 23 bases left between them. The CDR3 sequence: CAWSARDKEGGRYGYTF. DNA of the CDR3: TGTGCCTGGAGTGCCCGAGATAAGGAGGGAGGAAGGTATGGCTACACCTTC.

The chain links TRBV21-1 to TRBJ2-5; the table's D call, TRBD2, has no DNA check behind it. TRBV21-1 is noted as a pseudogene. The CDR3 loop spans 15 amino acids. CDR3 in amino acids: CASSKTSGGQETQYF. The CDR3 DNA sequence: TGTGCCAGCAGCAAAACTAGCGGGGGGCAAGAGACCCAGTACTTC.

The V and J genes are TRBV6-5 and TRBJ2-3, with D perhaps matching TRBD2 (5 bases). The CDR3 is made up of 13 amino acids. The germline V and J ends were trimmed by 6 bases and 5 bases, with 12 bases remaining between them. Germline CDR1 reads MNHEY; CDR2 reads SVGAGI. The CDR3 reads CASSRTYRDTQYF. In nucleotides, the CDR3 is TGTGCCAGCAGCCGGACTTATAGAGATACGCAGTATTTT.

V usage is TRBV5-4 and J usage is TRBJ1-1, with 8 nucleotides matching TRBD1. The V gene end was trimmed by 4 bases and the J gene end by 0 bases; junction bases not matched to a gene: 14. Germline CDR1 and CDR2: SGHNT and YYREEE (reference sequence). The CDR3 is made up of 18 amino acids. The CDR3 nucleotides read TGTGCCAGCAGCCCGCAGTCCGGGACAGGATATGTGAACACTGAAGCTTTCTTT. Translating gives CASSPQSGTGYVNTEAFF. The variable domain in full, with the rest retrieved from reference TRBV5-4 and TRBJ1-1, is ETGVTQSPTHLIKTRGQQVTLRCSSQSGHNTVSWYQQALGQGPQFIFQYYREEENGRGNFPPRFSGLQFPNYSSELNVNALELDDSALYLCASSPQSGTGYVNTEAFFGQGTRLTVV.

The chain carries TRBV6-5 and TRBJ2-7; 7 nucleotides line up with TRBD2. The J segment lost 3 bases and the V segment lost 4 bases, leaving 12 bases of the junction unmatched. Germline V gene sequence: CDR1 MNHEY, CDR2 SVGAGI. CDR3 length: 16 residues. The CDR3 loop is CASSSASAGTNYEQYF. The DNA of the CDR3 is TGTGCCAGCAGTTCGGCCTCGGCAGGGACTAACTACGAGCAGTACTTC.

V is TRBV19 and J is TRBJ1-3; D is unresolved. CDR3 length: 15 amino acids. Germline CDR1 and CDR2: LNHDA and SQIVND (reference sequence). Trimming shortened V by 1 base and J by 8 bases, and 15 bases separated the two germline ends. The CDR3 region has the DNA TGTGCCAGTAGTATAGGGGCAGCCGGCGGGGACACCATATATTTT. As protein: CASSIGAAGGDTIYF.

The V and J genes are TRBV4-3 and TRBJ2-3; 11 bases fit TRBD2. The ends lost 3 bases at V and 5 bases at J; junction bases unmatched: 10. Germline V gene lookup returns CDR1 LGHNA and CDR2 YSLEER. The CDR3 is made up of 17 amino acids. The CDR3, as DNA: TGCGCCAGCAGCCAGCTCCTAGCGGGGGGACCAGGAGATACGCAGTATTTT. It is translated as CASSQLLAGGPGDTQYF.

This clone was detected only once. The V call is TRBV4-2, the J call TRBJ2-1; 8 nucleotides agree with TRBD2. This CDR3 region has 17 residues. CDR1 and CDR2 from the germline V gene are LGHNA and YNFKEQ. V shed 0 bases and J 3 bases; nucleotides not matched to a gene: 7. CDR3 DNA sequence: TGTGCCAGCAGCCAAGATTTTACGGGACTAGGCTACAATGAGCAGTTCTTC. Its protein is CASSQDFTGLGYNEQFF.

The chain combines TRBV4-2 with TRBJ2-3; TRBD2 matches 7 bases. The V gene's germline CDR1 is LGHNA and CDR2 YNFKEQ. This CDR3 comprises 14 residues. V trimming: 4 bases; J trimming: 7 bases; junction bases outside the gene matches: 8. CDR3 residues: CASSPSSGSNTQYF. The DNA of the CDR3 is TGTGCCAGCAGCCCTAGTAGCGGGTCTAATACGCAGTATTTT.

This chain uses TRBV28 with TRBJ2-7, with D unresolved. The CDR3 is 12 amino acids. Germline assignment: CDR1 MDHEN and CDR2 SYDVKM. Trimming removed 2 bases at V and 3 bases at J, with 5 bases between. CDR3 amino acids: CASSLPLYEQYF. The CDR3 DNA reads as TGTGCCAGCAGTTTACCCCTCTACGAGCAGTACTTC.

This chain's CDR3 is CASSSRGGNSPLHF. The DNA of the CDR3 is TGTGCCAGCAGCTCCCGGGGGGGGAATTCACCCCTCCACTTT. The V gene is TRBV7-3, the J gene TRBJ1-6; D possibly corresponds to TRBD1 (5 bases). V lost 4 bases and J lost 7, with 11 bases in between. The length of the CDR3 is 14 residues. Germline CDR1 is SGHTA and CDR2 is FQGTGA.

This chain joins TRBV27 and TRBJ2-2; D is perhaps TRBD2 (7 bases). The CDR3 length is 16 residues. The V end lost 5 bases, the J end lost 5 bases, and 18 bases lay between the germline ends. Germline-derived CDR1 and CDR2 are MNHEY and SMNVEV (reference sequence). CDR3: CASSPRGASGTGELFF. The CDR3 DNA follows: TGTGCCAGCAGTCCTCGGGGGGCCAGTGGGACCGGGGAGCTGTTTTTT.

This rearrangement joins TRBV27 to TRBJ2-5; 10 nucleotides match TRBD2. Judging by the DNA end, TRBJ2-7 fits better; the J call may be wrong. CDR3 length: 16 amino acids. Germline assignment: CDR1 MNHEY and CDR2 SMNVEV (reference sequence). CDR3: CASSPLLLAGSYEQYF. The CDR3 nucleotides read TGTGCCAGCAGTCCCCTATTACTAGCGGGGTCCTACGAGCAGTACTTC.

The chain is built from TRBV29-1 and TRBJ2-6, with 12 bases that match TRBD2. Germline CDR1 reads SQVTM; CDR2 reads ANQGSEA. This CDR3 is built from 17 residues. The J segment lost 0 bases and the V segment lost 4 bases, leaving 4 bases of the junction unmatched. For the CDR3, the DNA is TGCAGCGTTGCCCGACTAGCGGGGGACTCTGGGGCCAACGTCCTGACTTTC. It specifies CSVARLAGDSGANVLTF.